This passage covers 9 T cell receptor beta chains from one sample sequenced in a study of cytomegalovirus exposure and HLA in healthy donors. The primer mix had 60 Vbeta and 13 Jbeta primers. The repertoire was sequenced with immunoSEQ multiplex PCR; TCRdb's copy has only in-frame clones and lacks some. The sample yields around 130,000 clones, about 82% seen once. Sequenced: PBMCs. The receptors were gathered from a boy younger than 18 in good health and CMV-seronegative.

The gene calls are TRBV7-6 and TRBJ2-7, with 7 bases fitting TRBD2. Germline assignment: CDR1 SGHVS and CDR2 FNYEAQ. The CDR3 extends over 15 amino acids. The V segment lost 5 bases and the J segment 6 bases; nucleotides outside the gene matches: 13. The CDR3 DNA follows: TGTGCCAGCAGCCTCTATGGGGGGGAGGGTAGCGAGCAGTACTTC. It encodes CASSLYGGEGSEQYF.

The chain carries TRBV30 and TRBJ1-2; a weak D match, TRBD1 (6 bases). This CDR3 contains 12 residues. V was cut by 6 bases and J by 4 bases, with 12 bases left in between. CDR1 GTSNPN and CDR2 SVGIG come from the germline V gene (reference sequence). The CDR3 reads CACIRGAYGYTF. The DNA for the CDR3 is TGTGCCTGCATCAGGGGTGCCTATGGCTACACCTTC. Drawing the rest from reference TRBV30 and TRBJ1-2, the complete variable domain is SQTIHQWPATLVQPVGSPLSLECTVEGTSNPNLYWYRQAAGRGLQLLFYSVGIGQISSEVPQNLSASRPQDRQFILSSKKLLLSDSGFYLCACIRGAYGYTFGSGTRLTVV.

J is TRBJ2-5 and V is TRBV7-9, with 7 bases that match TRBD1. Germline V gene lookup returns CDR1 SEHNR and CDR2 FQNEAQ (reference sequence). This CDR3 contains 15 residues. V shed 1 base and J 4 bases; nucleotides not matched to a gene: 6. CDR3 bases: TGTGCCAGCAGCTTAGGCCGGACAGGCCCAGAGACCCAGTACTTC. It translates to CASSLGRTGPETQYF.

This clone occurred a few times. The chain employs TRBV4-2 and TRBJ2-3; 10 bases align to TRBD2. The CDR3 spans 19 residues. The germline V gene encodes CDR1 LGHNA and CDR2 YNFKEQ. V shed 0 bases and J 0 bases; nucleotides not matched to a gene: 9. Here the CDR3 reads CASSQDLRSSGRSTDTQYF. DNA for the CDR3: TGTGCCAGCAGCCAAGATCTCCGCAGTAGCGGGAGGAGCACAGATACGCAGTATTTT.

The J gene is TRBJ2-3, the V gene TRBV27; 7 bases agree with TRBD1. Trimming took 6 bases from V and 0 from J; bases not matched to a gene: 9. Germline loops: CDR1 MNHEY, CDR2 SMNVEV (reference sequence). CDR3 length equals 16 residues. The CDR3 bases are TGTGCCAGCAGCTTTTACGGGACAGATAGCACAGATACGCAGTATTTT. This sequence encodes CASSFYGTDSTDTQYF.

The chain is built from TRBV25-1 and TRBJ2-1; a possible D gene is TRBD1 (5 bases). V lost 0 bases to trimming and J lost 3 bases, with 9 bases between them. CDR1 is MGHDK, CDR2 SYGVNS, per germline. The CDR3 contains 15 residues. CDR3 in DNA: TGTGCCAGCAGTGAATATAGGGGTAACTACAATGAGCAGTTCTTC. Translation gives CASSEYRGNYNEQFF.

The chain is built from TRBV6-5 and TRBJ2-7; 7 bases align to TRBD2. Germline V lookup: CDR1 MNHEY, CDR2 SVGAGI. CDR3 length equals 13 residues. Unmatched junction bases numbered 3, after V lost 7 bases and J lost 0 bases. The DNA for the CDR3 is TGTGCCAGCATGGGCGGGAGCTCCTACGAGCAGTACTTC. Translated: CASMGGSSYEQYF.

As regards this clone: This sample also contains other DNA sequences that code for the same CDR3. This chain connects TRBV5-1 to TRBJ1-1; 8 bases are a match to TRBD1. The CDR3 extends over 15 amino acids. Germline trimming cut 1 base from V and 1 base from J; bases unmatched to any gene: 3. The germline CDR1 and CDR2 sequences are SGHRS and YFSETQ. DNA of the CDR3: TGCGCCAGCAGCTTGCTGGGACAGGAGAACACTGAAGCTTTCTTT. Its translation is CASSLLGQENTEAFF.

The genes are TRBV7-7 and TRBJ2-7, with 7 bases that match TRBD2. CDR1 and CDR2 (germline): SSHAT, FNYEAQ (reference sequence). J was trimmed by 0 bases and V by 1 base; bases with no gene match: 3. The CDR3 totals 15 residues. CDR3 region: CASSLGTSGSYEQYF. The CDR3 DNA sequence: TGTGCCAGCAGCTTAGGGACTAGTGGCTCCTACGAGCAGTACTTC.